These 9 T cell receptor beta chains share one sample of origin, sequenced in a study of cytomegalovirus exposure and HLA in healthy donors. Primers for the PCR totalled 60 Vbeta and 13 Jbeta. Assay: immunoSEQ multiplex PCR; the TCRdb copy retains only in-frame clones and omits some. Among 75,000 to 80,000 clones listed, about 78% were seen once. Sequencing used PBMCs. Source of these receptors: a man aged 35-49 years in good health and CMV-seronegative.

The gene calls are TRBV7-9 and TRBJ2-7, with 10 positions matching TRBD1. Germline CDR1 and CDR2: SEHNR and FQNEAQ (reference sequence). V lost 4 bases, J lost 5 bases, and 8 bases stayed unmatched. The CDR3 loop spans 15 amino acids. The chain's CDR3 is CASSSTGTGAHEQYF. CDR3 DNA sequence: TGTGCCAGCAGCTCAACCGGGACAGGGGCCCACGAGCAGTACTTC.

The rearrangement links TRBV15 to TRBJ2-3; 11 bases map to TRBD1. V was clipped by 4 bases and J by 0 bases; unmatched bases: 6. The CDR3 covers 17 residues. CDR1 is LNHNV and CDR2 is YYDKDF in the germline V gene (reference sequence). The CDR3 sequence is CATSNPGTGGSTDTQYF. The CDR3 DNA reads TGTGCCACCAGCAACCCTGGGACAGGGGGTAGCACAGATACGCAGTATTTT.

This clone occurred a few times. V and J are TRBV6-5 and TRBJ1-5; TRBD1 is a possible D gene (6 bases). The CDR3 consists of 13 residues. Trimming took off 4 bases at V and 5 bases at J, with 9 bases between the two ends. Germline V gene lookup returns CDR1 MNHEY and CDR2 SVGAGI. CDR3 protein: CASSSDRYQPQHF. The CDR3 nucleotides are TGTGCCAGCAGTTCAGACAGGTATCAGCCCCAGCATTTT.

V usage is TRBV30 and J usage is TRBJ1-2; D remains unclear. V dropped 3 bases and J dropped 2 bases, with 7 bases sitting between them. CDR3 size: 12 residues. In germline, CDR1 is GTSNPN, CDR2 SVGIG (reference sequence). The CDR3 nucleotides are TGTGCCTGGAGCCTTACAAACTATGGCTACACCTTC. Its protein product is CAWSLTNYGYTF. Supplemented by reference TRBV30 and TRBJ1-2, the full variable domain reads SQTIHQWPATLVQPVGSPLSLECTVEGTSNPNLYWYRQAAGRGLQLLFYSVGIGQISSEVPQNLSASRPQDRQFILSSKKLLLSDSGFYLCAWSLTNYGYTFGSGTRLTVV.

The chain uses TRBV6-6 and TRBJ2-3, with 7 nucleotides matching TRBD2. There are 16 residues in the CDR3. With V trimmed by 2 bases and J by 4 bases, 9 bases remained unmatched. CDR1 is MNHNY and CDR2 is SVGAGI in the germline V gene (reference sequence). In nucleotides, the CDR3 is TGTGCCAGCAGTTACCCCACCCGCGGGAGTGCAGATACGCAGTATTTT. Residues: CASSYPTRGSADTQYF.

This clone was detected once. The gene calls are TRBV29-1 and TRBJ1-4, with D maybe TRBD1 (6 bases). V dropped 0 bases and J dropped 7 bases, with 12 bases sitting between them. The CDR3 is made up of 14 amino acids. The germline gives CDR1 SQVTM, CDR2 ANQGSEA. The CDR3 region is CSVEDGTSPEKLFF. In DNA, the CDR3 is TGCAGCGTTGAAGATGGGACAAGTCCTGAAAAACTGTTTTTT.

V usage is TRBV6-4 and J usage is TRBJ2-1; 11 bases map to TRBD2. CDR3 length: 15 amino acids. Germline lookup yields CDR1 MRHNA and CDR2 SNTAGT. With V trimmed by 6 bases and J by 3 bases, 4 bases remained unmatched. This CDR3 is CASSPLAGDYNEQFF. In DNA form, the CDR3 reads TGTGCCAGCAGCCCACTAGCGGGAGACTACAATGAGCAGTTCTTC.

This clone has just a few counts. The chain recombines TRBV28 with TRBJ2-7, with D perhaps TRBD1 (5 bases). Deletions cut 4 bases from V and 2 bases from J, with 12 bases between. The V gene's germline CDR1 is MDHEN and CDR2 SYDVKM. CDR3 length: 14 amino acids. The CDR3 here is CASSSMARAYEQYF. The CDR3 DNA is TGTGCCAGCAGTTCTATGGCCAGGGCCTACGAGCAGTACTTC.

CDR3 residues: CASSIDRNTEAFF. The DNA for the CDR3 is TGTGCCAGTAGTATAGATCGGAACACTGAAGCTTTCTTT. V gene TRBV19 combines with J gene TRBJ1-1; D gene unclear. Germline values: CDR1 LNHDA, CDR2 SQIVND (reference sequence). The CDR3 consists of 13 residues. V was pared by 0 bases and J by 1 base, with 3 bases between.